This T cell receptor (beta chain) was observed in a study of tumor-infiltrating lymphocytes in primary liver carcinoma. Total RNA and DNA came together from approximately 20-30 mg of bulk tissue without cell sorting. Every patient had chronic HBV infection and was treatment-naive. TCR beta cDNA was reverse-transcribed from 500 ng of total RNA. The reaction used a constant-region primer and ProtoScript II reverse transcriptase. Nested multiplex PCR, run for three rounds with slightly modified ARM-PCR, yielded TCR beta libraries. TCRdb reprocessed the multiplex PCR reads via MiXCR and lists one record per CDR3 protein. The sample includes 100,000 or so distinct CDR3 sequences, 69% of them seen just once. The clonotype originates from a woman aged 55-69 years with primary liver carcinoma and hepatitis B virus infection. Input material: liver tumor tissue from sampling region 5. Stated subset: tumor region T5, tumor centre.

The DNA for the CDR3 is TGTGCCAGTAGTATATGGCAGGGCCATCAGCCCCAGCATTTT. Its protein is CASSIWQGHQPQHF. J is TRBJ1-5 and V is TRBV19, with a possible D match to TRBD1 (5 bases). Trimming took off 2 bases at V and 5 bases at J, with 10 bases between the two ends. Germline V gene sequence: CDR1 LNHDA, CDR2 SQIVND (reference sequence). The CDR3 extends over 14 amino acids.